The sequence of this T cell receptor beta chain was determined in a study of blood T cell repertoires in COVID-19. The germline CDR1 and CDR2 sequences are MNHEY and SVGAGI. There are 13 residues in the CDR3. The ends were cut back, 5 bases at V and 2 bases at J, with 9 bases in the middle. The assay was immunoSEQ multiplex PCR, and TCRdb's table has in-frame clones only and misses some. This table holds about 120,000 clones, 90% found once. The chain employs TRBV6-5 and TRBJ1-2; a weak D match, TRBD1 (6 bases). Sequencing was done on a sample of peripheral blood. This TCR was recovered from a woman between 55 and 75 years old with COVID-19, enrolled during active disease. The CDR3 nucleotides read TGTGCCAGCAGTATTACAGGGAACTATGGCTACACCTTC. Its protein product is CASSITGNYGYTF.